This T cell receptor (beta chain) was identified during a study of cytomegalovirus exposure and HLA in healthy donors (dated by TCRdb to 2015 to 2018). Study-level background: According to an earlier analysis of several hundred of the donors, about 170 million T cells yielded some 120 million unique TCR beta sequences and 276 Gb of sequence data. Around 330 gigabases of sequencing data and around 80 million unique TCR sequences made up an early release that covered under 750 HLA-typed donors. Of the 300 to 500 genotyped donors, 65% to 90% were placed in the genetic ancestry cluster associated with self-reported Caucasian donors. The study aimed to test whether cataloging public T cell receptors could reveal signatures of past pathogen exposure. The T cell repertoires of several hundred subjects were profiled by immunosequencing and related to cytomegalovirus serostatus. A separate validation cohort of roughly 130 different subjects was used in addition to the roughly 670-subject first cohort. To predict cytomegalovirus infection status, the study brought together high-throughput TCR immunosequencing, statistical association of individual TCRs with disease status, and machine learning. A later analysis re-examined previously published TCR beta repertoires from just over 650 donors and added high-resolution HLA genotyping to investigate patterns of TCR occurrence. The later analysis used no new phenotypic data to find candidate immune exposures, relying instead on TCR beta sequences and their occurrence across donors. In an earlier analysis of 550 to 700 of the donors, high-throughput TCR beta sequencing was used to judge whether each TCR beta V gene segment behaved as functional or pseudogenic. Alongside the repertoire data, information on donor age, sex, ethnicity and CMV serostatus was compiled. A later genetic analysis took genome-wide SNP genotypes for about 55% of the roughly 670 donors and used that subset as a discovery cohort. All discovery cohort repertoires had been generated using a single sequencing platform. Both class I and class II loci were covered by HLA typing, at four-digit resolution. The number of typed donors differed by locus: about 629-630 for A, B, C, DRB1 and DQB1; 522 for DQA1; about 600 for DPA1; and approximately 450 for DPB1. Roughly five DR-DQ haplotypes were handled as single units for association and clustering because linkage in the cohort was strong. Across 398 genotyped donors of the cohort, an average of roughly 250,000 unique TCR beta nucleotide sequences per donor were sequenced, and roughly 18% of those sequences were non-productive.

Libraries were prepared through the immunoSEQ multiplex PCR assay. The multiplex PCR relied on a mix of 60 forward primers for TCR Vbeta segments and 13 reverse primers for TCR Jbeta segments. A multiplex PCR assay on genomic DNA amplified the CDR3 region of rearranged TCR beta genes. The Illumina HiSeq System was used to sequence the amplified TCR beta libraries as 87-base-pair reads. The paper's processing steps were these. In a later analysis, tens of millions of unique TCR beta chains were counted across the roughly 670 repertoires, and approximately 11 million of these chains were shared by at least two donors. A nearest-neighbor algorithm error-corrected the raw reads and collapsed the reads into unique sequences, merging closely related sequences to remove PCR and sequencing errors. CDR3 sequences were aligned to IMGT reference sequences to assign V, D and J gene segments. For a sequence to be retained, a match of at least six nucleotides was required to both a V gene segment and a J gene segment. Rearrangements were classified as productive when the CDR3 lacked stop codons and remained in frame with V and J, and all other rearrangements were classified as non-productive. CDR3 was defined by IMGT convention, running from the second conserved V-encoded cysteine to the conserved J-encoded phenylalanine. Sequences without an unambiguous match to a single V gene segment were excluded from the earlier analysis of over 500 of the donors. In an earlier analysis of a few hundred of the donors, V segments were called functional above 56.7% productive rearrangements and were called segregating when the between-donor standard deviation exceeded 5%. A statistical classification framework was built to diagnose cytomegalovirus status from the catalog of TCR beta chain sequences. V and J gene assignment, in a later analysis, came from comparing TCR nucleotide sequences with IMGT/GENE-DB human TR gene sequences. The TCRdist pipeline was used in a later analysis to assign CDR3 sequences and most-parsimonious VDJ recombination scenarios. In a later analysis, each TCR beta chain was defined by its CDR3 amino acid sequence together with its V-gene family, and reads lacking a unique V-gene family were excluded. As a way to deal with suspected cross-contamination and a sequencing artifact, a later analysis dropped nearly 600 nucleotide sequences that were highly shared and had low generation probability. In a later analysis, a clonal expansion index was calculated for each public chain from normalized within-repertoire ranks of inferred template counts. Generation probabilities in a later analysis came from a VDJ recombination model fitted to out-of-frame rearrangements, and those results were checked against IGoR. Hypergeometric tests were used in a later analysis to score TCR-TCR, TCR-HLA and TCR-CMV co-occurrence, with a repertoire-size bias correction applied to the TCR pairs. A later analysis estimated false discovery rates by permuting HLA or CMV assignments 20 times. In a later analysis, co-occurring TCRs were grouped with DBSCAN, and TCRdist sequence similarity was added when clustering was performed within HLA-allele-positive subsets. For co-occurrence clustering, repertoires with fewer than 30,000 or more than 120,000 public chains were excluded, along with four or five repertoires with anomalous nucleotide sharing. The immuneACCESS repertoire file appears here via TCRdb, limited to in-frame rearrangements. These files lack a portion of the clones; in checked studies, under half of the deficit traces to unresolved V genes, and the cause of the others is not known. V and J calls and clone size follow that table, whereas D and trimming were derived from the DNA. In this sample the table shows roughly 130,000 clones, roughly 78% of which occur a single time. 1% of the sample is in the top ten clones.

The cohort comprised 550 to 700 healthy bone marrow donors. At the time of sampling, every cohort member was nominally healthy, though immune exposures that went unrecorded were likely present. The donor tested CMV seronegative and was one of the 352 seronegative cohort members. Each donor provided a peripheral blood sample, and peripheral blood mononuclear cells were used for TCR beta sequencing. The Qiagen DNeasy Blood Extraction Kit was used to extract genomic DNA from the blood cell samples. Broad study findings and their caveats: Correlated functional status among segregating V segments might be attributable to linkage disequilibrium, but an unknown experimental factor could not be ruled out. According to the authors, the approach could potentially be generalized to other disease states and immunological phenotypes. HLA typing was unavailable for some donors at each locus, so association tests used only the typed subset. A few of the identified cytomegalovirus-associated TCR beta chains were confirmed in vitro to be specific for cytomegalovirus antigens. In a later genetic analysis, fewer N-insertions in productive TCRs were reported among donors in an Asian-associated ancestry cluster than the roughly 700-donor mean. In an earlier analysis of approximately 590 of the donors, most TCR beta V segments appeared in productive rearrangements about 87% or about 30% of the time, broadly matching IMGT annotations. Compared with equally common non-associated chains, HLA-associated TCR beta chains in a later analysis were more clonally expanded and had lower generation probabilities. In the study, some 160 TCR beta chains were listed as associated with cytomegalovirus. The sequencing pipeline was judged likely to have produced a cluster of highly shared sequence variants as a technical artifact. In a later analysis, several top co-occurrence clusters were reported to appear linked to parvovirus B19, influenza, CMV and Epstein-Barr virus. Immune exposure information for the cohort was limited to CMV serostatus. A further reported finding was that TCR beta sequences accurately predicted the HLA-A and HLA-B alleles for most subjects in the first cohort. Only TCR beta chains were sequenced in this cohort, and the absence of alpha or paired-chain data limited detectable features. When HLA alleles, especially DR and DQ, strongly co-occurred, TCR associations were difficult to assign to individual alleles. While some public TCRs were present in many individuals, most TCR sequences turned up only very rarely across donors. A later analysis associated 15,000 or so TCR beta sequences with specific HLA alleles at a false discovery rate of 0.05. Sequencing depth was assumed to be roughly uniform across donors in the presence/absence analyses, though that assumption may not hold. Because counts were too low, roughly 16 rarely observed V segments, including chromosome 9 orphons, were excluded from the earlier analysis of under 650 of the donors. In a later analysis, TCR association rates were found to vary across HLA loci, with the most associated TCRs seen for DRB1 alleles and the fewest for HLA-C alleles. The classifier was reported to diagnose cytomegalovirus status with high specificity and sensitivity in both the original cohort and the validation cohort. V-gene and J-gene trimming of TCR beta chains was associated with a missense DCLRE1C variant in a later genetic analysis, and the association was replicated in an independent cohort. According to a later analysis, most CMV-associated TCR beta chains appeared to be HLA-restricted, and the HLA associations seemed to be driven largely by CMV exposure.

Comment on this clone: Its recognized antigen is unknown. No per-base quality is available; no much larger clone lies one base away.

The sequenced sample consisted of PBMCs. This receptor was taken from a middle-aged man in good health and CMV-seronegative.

The nucleotides are TGTGCCAGCAGCTTTTCAACGGGAGCCTACAATGAGCAGTTCTTC. This encodes CASSFSTGAYNEQFF. The V and J segments used are TRBV11-3 and TRBJ2-1; the D segment could be TRBD2, given 6 matching bases. According to the germline V gene, CDR1 reads SGHNT and CDR2 reads YENEEA. V loses 3 bases, J loses 2 bases, and the germline ends lie 11 bases apart. From the cysteine through the phenylalanine, the CDR3 covers 15 amino acids. Of the read, only the CDR3 DNA is kept; its 45 bases are in frame from base 1. The CDR3 plus the reference TRBV11-3 and TRBJ2-1 genes for the other parts give the full variable domain: EAGVVQSPRYKIIEKKQPVAFWCNPISGHNTLYWYLQNLGQGPELLIRYENEEAVDDSQLPKDRFSAERLKGVDSTLKIQPAELGDSAVYLCASSFSTGAYNEQFFGPGTRLTVL.